This T cell receptor beta chain was retrieved from a study of blood T cell repertoires in COVID-19. On the study more broadly: Sites in the United States, Italy and Spain provided acute and convalescent COVID-19 samples. T cells, B-cell-depleted T cells, or PBMCs provided the cDNA or gDNA that served as material.

In the study's own analysis: Amplification from reference gene primers served as the basis for estimated nucleated cell counts. Here immunoSEQ multiplex PCR was the method, and the copy in TCRdb shows in-frame clones only, minus some. The V and J calls and clone size were taken over from that table, and D and trimming were inferred from the DNA. The sample records about 130,000 clones, roughly 80% being singletons. Seattle patients were enrolled while actively infected and followed longitudinally. The sequence was collected from a woman aged 70-85 years with COVID-19, enrolled during active disease. The sample taken for sequencing was peripheral blood.

The CDR3 DNA sequence: TGTGCCAGCAGACCCCGGGAGGGGGCTTTGGGCTACACCTTC. Its protein product is CASRPREGALGYTF. The V gene is TRBV2, the J gene TRBJ1-2, with 7 nucleotides matching TRBD1. CDR1 SNHLY and CDR2 FYNNEI come from the germline V gene. CDR3 length: 14 residues. The ends lost 6 bases at V and 8 bases at J; junction bases unmatched: 12.